This record looks at one T cell receptor beta chain sequence and its context. TCRdb's table, derived via immunoSEQ multiplex PCR, lists solely in-frame clones and lacks some. Here the sample spans roughly 48,000 clones, around 80% being singletons. CDR1 and CDR2 from the germline V gene are SEHNR and FQNEAQ (reference sequence). V shed 6 bases and J shed 4 bases, with 10 bases lying between them. This CDR3 has 13 residues. This sample was taken from a study of OX40 agonist ivuxolimab in advanced cancers. The source material was CD4+ or CD8+ T cells sorted from blood, sampled in a trial of the OX40 agonist ivuxolimab. The chain joins TRBV7-9 to TRBJ1-5; no definite D call. The origin of this receptor is an adult with an advanced solid tumor such as melanoma, head and neck, liver or kidney cancer. The CDR3 spells CASSYGPNQPQHF. CDR3 DNA sequence: TGTGCCAGCAGTTACGGTCCGAATCAGCCCCAGCATTTT.